This passage covers 30 T cell receptor beta chains from one sample sequenced in a study of neurological immune-mediated disorders. Indicated time point: technical triplicate 2. TCRdb processed the 5' RACE reads anew with MiXCR; each CDR3 protein has one entry. The sample includes about 32,000 distinct CDR3 sequences, about 14% of them seen just once. Sequencing used CD4+ T cells from blood. The origin of the receptors is a female donor with HTLV-1-associated myelopathy (HAM/TSP).

Ten or more counts support this clonotype. DNA for the CDR3: TGTGCCAGCAGCGGGGGACGGGGTGGCTCACCCCTCCACTTT. It codes for CASSGGRGGSPLHF. The chain has TRBV12-3 or TRBV12-4 and TRBJ1-6, with a tentative D call TRBD1 (5 bases). This CDR3 has 14 amino acids. V lost 6 bases to trimming and J lost 10 bases, with 16 bases between them.

This clonotype occurred many times. The chain employs TRBV20-1 and TRBJ2-1; TRBD2 matches 10 bases. The V gene end was trimmed by 5 bases and the J gene end by 5 bases; junction bases not matched to a gene: 3. CDR1 DFQATT and CDR2 SNEGSKA come from the germline V gene (reference sequence). The CDR3 totals 13 residues. The DNA for the CDR3 is TGCAGTGCTCCGGGACTAGCGAACAATGAGCAGTTCTTC. This codes for CSAPGLANNEQFF.

This clonotype was seen at least ten times. This chain connects TRBV20-1 to TRBJ2-1; D tentatively reads TRBD1 or TRBD2 (5 bases each). The CDR3 covers 13 residues. V dropped 3 bases and J dropped 5 bases, with 11 bases sitting between them. Per germline, CDR1 DFQATT and CDR2 SNEGSKA (reference sequence). CDR3 in amino acids: CSARERGDNEQFF. The DNA for the CDR3 is TGCAGTGCTAGGGAGCGAGGGGACAATGAGCAGTTCTTC.

This clonotype came up many times. The rearrangement uses TRBV7-9 and TRBJ1-6; TRBD1 is a possible D gene (5 bases). V was pared by 5 bases and J by 10 bases, with 24 bases between. CDR1 is SEHNR and CDR2 is FQNEAQ in the germline V gene (reference sequence). The CDR3 has 17 residues. CDR3 protein: CASSNPPGGGVLSPLHF. In DNA, the CDR3 is TGTGCCAGCAGCAACCCCCCTGGGGGTGGGGTTTTATCACCCCTCCACTTT.

This clonotype was detected ten times or more. The V and J genes are TRBV6-5 and TRBJ2-3; 9 bases are a match to TRBD1. The CDR3 runs 19 residues. Trimming at V came to 7 bases and at J to 6 bases, leaving 23 bases not matched to a gene. The germline gives CDR1 MNHEY, CDR2 SVGAGI. CDR3 bases: TGTGCCAGCACTCCCAGTTCCCCGGGACGACAGGGGGTGGAGGATACGCAGTATTTT. As protein: CASTPSSPGRQGVEDTQYF.

This clonotype came up many times. This rearrangement joins TRBV7-2 to TRBJ1-6, with 8 bases that match TRBD1. The J segment lost 5 bases and the V segment lost 5 bases, leaving 5 bases of the junction unmatched. The CDR3 is 15 amino acids. CDR1 is SGHTA, CDR2 FQGNSA, per germline. As DNA, the CDR3 is TGTGCCAGCAGCGTCACAGGGGGGGATAATTCACCCCTCCACTTT. This sequence encodes CASSVTGGDNSPLHF.

The table lists this clonotype with many counts. The chain couples TRBV12-3 or TRBV12-4 to TRBJ2-5; 13 bases fit TRBD2. CDR3 length: 18 residues. The trim removed 3 bases at V and 3 bases at J, leaving 10 bases unmatched. As DNA, the CDR3 is TGTGCCAGCAGTTTTCTCCCTGGGACTAGCGGGGAGGAAGAGACCCAGTACTTC. This codes for CASSFLPGTSGEEETQYF.

This clonotype was observed at least ten times. The chain carries TRBV7-2 and TRBJ2-5; 8 bases agree with TRBD2. Germline V CDR1 and CDR2: SGHTA, FQGNSA. The CDR3 runs 12 residues. The V gene end was trimmed by 4 bases and the J gene end by 9 bases; junction bases not matched to a gene: 4. In DNA, the CDR3 is TGTGCCAGCAGCTCCTATAGCGGGGCCCAGTACTTC. Translation: CASSSYSGAQYF.

This clonotype was observed many times. The V and J genes are TRBV7-8 and TRBJ2-4; 8 bases align to TRBD1. The V and J ends lost 5 bases and 8 bases, in that order; junction bases with no gene match: 11. The CDR3 spans 15 residues. The germline gives CDR1 SGHVS, CDR2 FQNEAQ. In DNA form, the CDR3 reads TGTGCCAGCAGCAGCAGGACAGGGATGTTGTACATTCAGTACTTC. This codes for CASSSRTGMLYIQYF.

This clonotype was counted ten times or more. CDR3 nucleotide sequence: TGCGCCAGCAGCTTAGGTCCTGGGAGGGCTAACACTGAAGCTTTCTTT. It codes for CASSLGPGRANTEAFF. The chain joins TRBV5-1 to TRBJ1-1, with D unresolved. The CDR3 extends over 16 amino acids. Germline CDR1 is SGHRS and CDR2 is YFSETQ. V was shortened by 2 bases and J by 2 bases, with 16 bases between the two germline ends.

The sample holds many counts of this clonotype. V usage is TRBV20-1 and J usage is TRBJ2-7, with D perhaps TRBD1 (10 bases). CDR3 length: 16 amino acids. Trimming left V 3 bases short and J 5 bases short, with 23 bases between. Germline loops: CDR1 DFQATT, CDR2 SNEGSKA (reference sequence). CDR3: CSARGTGVAGVNEQYF. CDR3 coding DNA: TGCAGTGCTAGGGGGACAGGGGTAGCGGGGGTAAACGAGCAGTACTTC.

The chain employs TRBV29-1 and TRBJ1-4; a weak D match, TRBD1 (5 bases). V was pared by 2 bases and J by 8 bases, with 12 bases between. The germline V gene encodes CDR1 SQVTM and CDR2 ANQGSEA. CDR3 length equals 13 residues. CDR3 protein: CSVEWGNEEKLFF. For the CDR3, the DNA is TGCAGCGTTGAATGGGGGAACGAAGAAAAACTGTTTTTT.

The table lists this clonotype with many counts. The chain couples TRBV5-1 to TRBJ2-7; TRBD1 might be the D (6 bases). CDR1 and CDR2 (germline): SGHRS, YFSETQ. The CDR3 has 14 residues. Trimming removed 6 bases from V and 4 bases from J, with 17 bases in between. CDR3 bases: TGCGCCAGCAAGCCTGGGGCAGGGGTGTACGAGCAGTACTTC. Protein sequence: CASKPGAGVYEQYF.

In its sample, this clonotype was seen many times. The chain has TRBV12-3 or TRBV12-4 and TRBJ2-1; D may correspond to TRBD1 or TRBD2 (5 bases each). V was shortened by 5 bases and J by 10 bases, with 18 bases between the two germline ends. The CDR3 is made up of 14 amino acids. CDR3 in amino acids: CASSPGRARGEQFF. The CDR3 DNA reads TGTGCCAGCAGTCCCGGACGGGCGAGGGGAGAGCAGTTCTTC.

The gene calls are TRBV7-2 and TRBJ2-2, with 7 nucleotides matching TRBD2. The CDR3 is 14 amino acids. Trimming at V came to 0 bases and at J to 6 bases, leaving 1 base not matched to a gene. Germline CDR1 is SGHTA and CDR2 is FQGNSA. The CDR3 bases are TGTGCCAGCAGCTTAGCGGCGGGAGCCGGGGAGCTGTTTTTT. It codes for CASSLAAGAGELFF.

This clonotype has a count of ten or more. The V call is TRBV2, the J call TRBJ2-2; 9 bases line up with TRBD1. Germline V gene lookup returns CDR1 SNHLY and CDR2 FYNNEI. The trim removed 10 bases at V and 6 bases at J, leaving 12 bases unmatched. The CDR3 consists of 15 residues. CDR3 residues: CATTQRTGGSGELFF. The CDR3 DNA reads as TGTGCCACCACACAACGCACAGGGGGCTCCGGGGAGCTGTTTTTT. Full variable domain (remainder filled in from reference TRBV2 and TRBJ2-2): EPEVTQTPSHQVTQMGQEVILRCVPISNHLYFYWYRQILGQKVEFLVSFYNNEISEKSEIFDDQFSVERPDGSNFTLKIRSTKLEDSAMYFCATTQRTGGSGELFFGEGSRLTVL.

This clonotype has at least ten counts. The chain couples TRBV4-3 to TRBJ2-3; tentative D call: TRBD1 (5 bases). V was trimmed by 0 bases and J by 1 base, leaving 8 bases between them. The length of the CDR3 is 15 residues. Germline V lookup: CDR1 LGHNA, CDR2 YSLEER. CDR3 bases: TGCGCCAGCAGCCAAGATTCACAGGGCACAGATACGCAGTATTTT. Translating it yields CASSQDSQGTDTQYF.

This clonotype was observed many times. The rearrangement links TRBV7-6 to TRBJ2-1, with D unresolved. Germline V CDR1 and CDR2: SGHVS, FNYEAQ. Deletions cut 4 bases from V and 1 base from J, with 8 bases between. The CDR3 runs to 14 residues. CDR3 in DNA: TGTGCCAGCAGCTACGGCCTATCCTACAATGAGCAGTTCTTC. Translated, it gives CASSYGLSYNEQFF.

This chain uses TRBV7-3 with TRBJ2-3; D is perhaps TRBD2 (5 bases). Deletions cut 5 bases from V and 5 bases from J, with 20 bases between. Germline lookup yields CDR1 SGHTA and CDR2 FQGTGA. The CDR3 length is 16 residues. The CDR3 spells CASSTGLNAAIDTQYF. In DNA form, the CDR3 reads TGTGCCAGCAGCACCGGACTGAACGCAGCCATAGATACGCAGTATTTT.

This clonotype was counted at least ten times. The chain is built from TRBV24-1 and TRBJ2-2, with 8 bases fitting TRBD1. Germline CDR1 reads KGHDR; CDR2 reads SFDVKD. V trimming: 3 bases; J trimming: 1 base; junction bases outside the gene matches: 6. The CDR3 has 17 residues. The CDR3 is CATSDISRGRNTGELFF. Here the CDR3 DNA reads TGTGCCACCAGTGATATTTCCAGGGGGCGGAACACCGGGGAGCTGTTTTTT.

This clonotype occurred many times. The CDR3 reads CASSPRWGPSGSETQYF. The CDR3 nucleotides are TGTGCCAGCAGCCCCAGGTGGGGCCCTAGCGGGAGTGAGACCCAGTACTTC. V gene TRBV5-5 combines with J gene TRBJ2-5; 10 bases agree with TRBD2. The germline CDR1 and CDR2 sequences are SGHKS and YYEKEE (reference sequence). The V gene end was trimmed by 4 bases and the J gene end by 5 bases; junction bases not matched to a gene: 14. There are 17 residues in the CDR3.

This clonotype was counted at least ten times. The CDR3 loop reads CSAPQTDSNQPQHF. In DNA form, the CDR3 reads TGCAGTGCCCCCCAGACGGATAGCAATCAGCCCCAGCATTTT. This chain links TRBV20-1 with TRBJ1-5; D is uncertain. Trimming took off 6 bases at V and 0 bases at J, with 12 bases between the two ends. Germline assignment: CDR1 DFQATT and CDR2 SNEGSKA (reference sequence). This CDR3 spans 14 amino acids.

This clonotype was observed many times. The chain has TRBV5-1 and TRBJ2-3; D remains unclear. This CDR3 spans 14 amino acids. CDR1 and CDR2 (germline): SGHRS, YFSETQ. V lost 3 bases and J 7 bases, leaving 15 bases between the germline ends. The CDR3 DNA sequence: TGCGCCAGCAGCTACGGCACGGGTGTTTATACGCAGTATTTT. It codes for CASSYGTGVYTQYF.

This clonotype was detected many times. The genes are TRBV12-3 or TRBV12-4 and TRBJ2-3; tentatively, D is TRBD1 (9 bases). This CDR3 is built from 18 residues. Trimming took 11 bases from V and 0 from J, leaving 27 bases between them. The CDR3 DNA is TGTGCCTGCGAGGACAGGGGCGGACTAGCACGAAGCACAGATACGCAGTATTTT. Translated: CACEDRGGLARSTDTQYF.

This clonotype was detected ten times or more. The V gene is TRBV20-1, the J gene TRBJ2-5; D is perhaps TRBD2 (7 bases). The V gene lost 0 bases and the J gene lost 5 bases, with 10 bases spanning the gap. CDR3 size: 13 residues. Looked up from germline, CDR1 is DFQATT and CDR2 is SNEGSKA (reference sequence). The CDR3 region is CSAREGGRETQYF. The CDR3 bases are TGCAGTGCTAGAGAGGGGGGGCGGGAGACCCAGTACTTC.

This clonotype showed up many times. CDR3 DNA: TGCGCCAGCAGCCAGACTAGCGGGATGAGTGAGCAGTTCTTC. This translates into CASSQTSGMSEQFF. V gene TRBV5-1 combines with J gene TRBJ2-1; 11 bases align to TRBD2. This CDR3 region has 14 residues. Per the germline V gene, CDR1 is SGHRS and CDR2 is YFSETQ. V lost 4 bases and J lost 9; bases outside the gene matches: 6.

This clonotype was picked up many times. The chain has TRBV10-3 and TRBJ2-3; either TRBD1 or TRBD2 may supply D (5 bases each). V lost 10 bases and J 2 bases, leaving 19 bases between the germline ends. From germline, CDR1 is ENHRY and CDR2 SYGVKD. The CDR3 sequence is 15 residues long. Here the CDR3 DNA reads TGTGCCACTTTTGAGGGGACGGGAAACACAGATACGCAGTATTTT. It encodes CATFEGTGNTDTQYF.

This clonotype has ten or more counts. This chain links TRBV3-1 with TRBJ1-4, with no clear D. V lost 0 bases, J lost 5 bases, and 4 bases lay in between. Germline CDR1 is LGHDT and CDR2 is YNNKEL (reference sequence). This CDR3 spans 13 amino acids. CDR3 region: CASSQEPNEKLFF. The CDR3 DNA is TGTGCCAGCAGCCAAGAACCCAATGAAAAACTGTTTTTT.

This clonotype was found many times. The chain has TRBV7-2 and TRBJ1-5, with D uncertain. Germline V gene lookup returns CDR1 SGHTA and CDR2 FQGNSA. There are 12 residues in the CDR3. Between the trimmed V and J ends, which lost 5 bases and 11 bases, there was a span of 13 bases. Written as DNA, the CDR3 is TGTGCCAGCAGCCATCCCTCCGGAACCCAGCATTTT. Translated: CASSHPSGTQHF.

J is TRBJ2-2 and V is TRBV20-1; 8 positions agree with TRBD2. In germline, CDR1 is DFQATT, CDR2 SNEGSKA (reference sequence). J lost 4 bases, V lost 3 bases, and 10 bases had no gene match. The CDR3 is made up of 16 amino acids. CDR3 in amino acids: CSASDSGAPCTGELFF. CDR3 coding DNA: TGCAGTGCTAGTGATAGCGGGGCCCCATGCACCGGGGAGCTGTTTTTT.